This T cell receptor (beta chain) comes out of a study of Ad26.COV2.S vaccination and SARS-CoV-2 variants. Turning to the study itself: Intramuscularly, Ad26.COV2.S was given either once or twice, 56 days apart.

On this clone: Its antigen is currently unknown.

Whole-study findings and limits: Overall T cell responses may have been underestimated by the analyses of TCR breadth and depth.

The CDR3 has 17 residues. CDR1 and CDR2 (germline): LGHNA, YNFKEQ. Trimming cost V 1 base and J 6 bases; bases outside gene matches: 9. The treatment is: around 19 received Ad26.COV2.S at low or high dose, single or two shots; five or six received placebo; per-sample allocation not given. Specimens were obtained on day 63 following the first vaccine or placebo injection. Profiled with immunoSEQ multiplex PCR; TCRdb holds only in-frame clones, not every one. The table records approximately 500,000 clones, about 83% of them present only once. The TCR originated in a person between 18 and 60 years old who received the Ad26.COV2.S COVID-19 vaccine or a placebo. The source was peripheral blood, collected in a trial of Ad26.COV2.S vaccine versus placebo. The chain employs TRBV4-2 and TRBJ2-2; 9 positions agree with TRBD2. The CDR3 nucleotides are TGTGCCAGCAGCCAAGGGCGGGAGGGCCTTATCTCCGGGGAGCTGTTTTTT. Translation gives CASSQGREGLISGELFF.